This TCR beta chain was retrieved from a study of cytomegalovirus exposure and HLA in healthy donors. About the study: In terms of ancestry, the Caucasian-associated cluster contained 75% to 85% of the roughly 360 genotyped donors.

It was with 60 Vbeta and 13 Jbeta primers that the PCR ran. Here immunoSEQ multiplex PCR was the method, and the copy in TCRdb shows in-frame clones only, minus some. Of about 110,000 clones in the sample, 70% to 85% were seen once. Details on this clone: Its antigen remains unidentified.

Trimming took 0 bases from V and 3 from J; bases not matched to a gene: 3. Germline CDR1 MNHNY, CDR2 SVGAGI (reference sequence). This CDR3 comprises 15 residues. Notes on the study in general: A cluster of highly shared sequence variants was likely a sequencing artifact.

What was sequenced was PBMCs. The chain joins TRBV6-6 to TRBJ2-3; 7 bases fit TRBD2. This clonotype was obtained from a human donor in good health. The CDR3 DNA is TGTGCCAGCAGTTACTCGTGGGGGGGTACAGATACGCAGTATTTT. Amino acid sequence: CASSYSWGGTDTQYF.